The 26 T cell receptor beta chains presented below share a single source sample, sequenced in a study of blood T cells in healthy people across ages. Sample-barcoded 5' priming and a J-beta primer mix drove a second PCR of 7 to 11 cycles. Via MiXCR, TCRdb re-called the 5' RACE reads, giving one row per CDR3 protein. The sample includes 1.5 million to 2 million distinct CDR3 sequences, roughly 52% of them seen just once. Sequencing was carried out using blood. The receptors originated from a woman aged 40 to 50 in good health.

This clonotype was counted between two and nine times. The chain couples TRBV7-2 to TRBJ2-3; D is perhaps TRBD1 or TRBD2 (5 bases each). From germline, CDR1 is SGHTA and CDR2 FQGNSA. The CDR3 length is 14 residues. V lost 3 bases and J lost 10, with 17 bases in between. The CDR3 region is CASSLILGPNSQYF. The DNA of the CDR3 is TGTGCCAGCAGCTTGATACTGGGACCAAACTCGCAGTATTTT.

This clonotype came up a few times. This chain joins TRBV6-2 or TRBV6-3 and TRBJ2-1; 11 nucleotides agree with TRBD2. Germline lookup yields CDR1 MNHEY and CDR2 SVGEGT. V lost 5 bases to trimming and J lost 0 bases; unmatched junction nucleotides: 15. The CDR3 covers 20 residues. The CDR3: CASSPSGLAAGPVSYNEQFF. The CDR3 DNA sequence: TGTGCCAGCAGTCCCTCGGGACTAGCGGCCGGACCTGTCTCCTACAATGAGCAGTTCTTC.

This clonotype was seen a handful of times. The chain uses TRBV6-4 and TRBJ2-3, with D hard to call. The CDR3 is 17 residues long. Germline V gene sequence: CDR1 MRHNA, CDR2 SNTAGT. Between the trimmed V and J ends, which lost 0 bases and 6 bases, there was a span of 19 bases. CDR3 nucleotides: TGTGCCAGCAGTGACTCGGGAAGATCGTCCCACGCTGATACGCAGTATTTT. Amino acids: CASSDSGRSSHADTQYF.

The rearrangement joins TRBV10-3 to TRBJ2-5; the match to TRBD1 covers 8 bases. CDR1 and CDR2 from the germline V gene are ENHRY and SYGVKD. V was clipped by 10 bases and J by 5 bases; unmatched bases: 9. CDR3 length equals 13 residues. CDR3 sequence (DNA): TGTGCCACCGCTGTGGGACAGGAGGAGACCCAGTACTTC. Translating gives CATAVGQEETQYF.

The genes are TRBV4-3 and TRBJ2-1, with 13 nucleotides matching TRBD2. After removal of 0 bases from V and 7 bases from J, the junction contained 6 bases not matched to a gene. This CDR3 is 17 amino acids long. Germline values: CDR1 LGHNA, CDR2 YSLEER. CDR3 DNA sequence: TGCGCCAGCAGCCAAGATTGGACTAGCGGGGGAATTAATGAGCAGTTCTTC. It yields the protein CASSQDWTSGGINEQFF.

This sequence joins TRBV7-2 and TRBJ1-5, with 8 bases matching TRBD1. Germline CDR1 SGHTA, CDR2 FQGNSA. The CDR3 consists of 16 residues. V trimming: 2 bases; J trimming: 7 bases; junction bases outside the gene matches: 10. The CDR3 sequence is CASSLRTGTGYQPQHF. CDR3 nucleotide sequence: TGTGCCAGCAGCTTAAGGACAGGGACGGGATACCAGCCCCAGCATTTT. The entire variable domain, with the rest obtained from reference TRBV7-2 and TRBJ1-5, is as follows: GAGVSQSPSNKVTEKGKDVELRCDPISGHTALYWYRQSLGQGLEFLIYFQGNSAPDKSGLPSDRFSAERTGGSVSTLTIQRTQQEDSAVYLCASSLRTGTGYQPQHFGDGTRLSIL.

Concerning this clonotype: The DNA is left out, because the CDR3 cannot be placed on it with certainty; the CDR3 is given as TCRdb lists it. The chain joins TRBV6-2 or TRBV6-3 to TRBJ2-3; the DNA was not compared with TRBD1, the D call given in the table. The CDR3 is 15 residues long, ends included. Germline values: CDR1 MNHEY, CDR2 SVGEGT. CDR3 region: CASSPVGQGTDTRYF.

The rearrangement joins TRBV6-5 to TRBJ2-1; TRBD2 matches 8 bases. CDR3 size: 16 residues. V lost 2 bases to trimming and J lost 8 bases; unmatched junction nucleotides: 11. CDR1 and CDR2 from the germline V gene are MNHEY and SVGAGI. The CDR3 nucleotides are TGTGCCAGCAGTTACGCCGGGACTAGAGGTGTCGATGAGCAGTTCTTC. Its translation: CASSYAGTRGVDEQFF.

This clonotype was observed once. This chain joins TRBV15 and TRBJ1-5; TRBD1 is a possible D gene (6 bases). Per the germline V gene, CDR1 is LNHNV and CDR2 is YYDKDF (reference sequence). This CDR3 contains 17 residues. The V end lost 6 bases, the J end lost 4 bases, and 22 bases lay between the germline ends. The CDR3 region is CATSGDVQGAENQPQHF. Written as DNA, the CDR3 is TGTGCCACCAGTGGGGATGTACAGGGCGCCGAAAATCAGCCCCAGCATTTT.

The V gene is TRBV6-6, the J gene TRBJ2-4; 10 positions agree with TRBD2. The V segment lost 5 bases and the J segment 5 bases; nucleotides outside the gene matches: 9. Germline CDR1 MNHNY, CDR2 SVGAGI (reference sequence). This CDR3 spans 16 amino acids. The CDR3 DNA follows: TGTGCCAGCAGTCGCCAAGCTAGCGGGGGCCAAAACATTCAGTACTTC. Protein: CASSRQASGGQNIQYF.

A single count supports this clonotype. This chain uses TRBV7-2 with TRBJ2-7; tentative D call: TRBD2 (5 bases). Germline V CDR1 and CDR2: SGHTA, FQGNSA. CDR3 length: 12 amino acids. Trimming shortened V by 5 bases and J by 9 bases, and 14 bases separated the two germline ends. In DNA, the CDR3 is TGTGCCAGCAGCCACGGAACCCGGGGGCAGTACTTC. It encodes CASSHGTRGQYF.

The V gene is TRBV6-5, the J gene TRBJ2-1; 8 bases align to TRBD1. This CDR3 has 16 residues. Trimming took 2 bases from V and 9 from J; bases not matched to a gene: 12. In germline, CDR1 is MNHEY, CDR2 SVGAGI. The CDR3 bases are TGTGCCAGCAGTTACGGTCCAGGGGGCGCTGGGGGTGAGCAGTTCTTC. Amino acid sequence: CASSYGPGGAGGEQFF.

This clonotype was recorded a few times. This chain uses TRBV13 with TRBJ1-2; D is perhaps TRBD1 (5 bases). V lost 4 bases to trimming and J lost 0 bases, with 12 bases between them. This CDR3 is built from 15 residues. In germline, CDR1 is PRHDT, CDR2 FYEKMQ (reference sequence). The CDR3 sequence is CASSWGQGTNYGYTF. The CDR3 DNA is TGTGCCAGCAGCTGGGGCCAAGGGACTAACTATGGCTACACCTTC.

The chain combines TRBV15 with TRBJ2-2; no clear D. CDR1 LNHNV and CDR2 YYDKDF come from the germline V gene (reference sequence). The V and J ends lost 3 bases and 8 bases respectively, with 7 bases between them. The CDR3 loop spans 12 amino acids. As DNA, the CDR3 is TGTGCCACCAGCAGCGTCGTGGGGGAGCTGTTTTTT. It specifies CATSSVVGELFF. The full variable domain, rest sourced from reference TRBV15 and TRBJ2-2, is DAMVIQNPRYQVTQFGKPVTLSCSQTLNHNVMYWYQQKSSQAPKLLFHYYDKDFNNEADTPDNFQSRRPNTSFCFLDIRSPGLGDTAMYLCATSSVVGELFFGEGSRLTVL.

The chain links TRBV29-1 to TRBJ1-2; D uncertain. This CDR3 is built from 13 residues. CDR1 is SQVTM, CDR2 ANQGSEA, per germline. V was cut by 6 bases and J by 5 bases, with 16 bases left in between. In nucleotides, the CDR3 is TGCAGCGTCAACGCGGGTCGCTATTATGGCTACACCTTC. It translates to CSVNAGRYYGYTF.

The rearrangement joins TRBV7-9 to TRBJ2-1; perhaps TRBD2 as D (5 bases). The CDR3 contains 12 residues. With 6 bases removed from V and 8 bases from J, the gap between germline ends came to 11 bases. Germline assignment: CDR1 SEHNR and CDR2 FQNEAQ (reference sequence). CDR3 loop: CASRLDSDEQFF. DNA of the CDR3: TGTGCCAGCAGACTAGACTCGGATGAGCAGTTCTTC.

In its sample, this clonotype was seen a few times. The V call is TRBV5-1, the J call TRBJ2-2, with D hard to call. Per germline, CDR1 SGHRS and CDR2 YFSETQ. The ends were cut back, 0 bases at V and 7 bases at J, with 10 bases in the middle. CDR3 length: 14 residues. The CDR3 nucleotides are TGCGCCAGCAGCTTGGGCCCCTCCGGCGGGGAGCTGTTTTTT. Its translation is CASSLGPSGGELFF. Full variable domain (missing parts from reference TRBV5-1 and TRBJ2-2): KAGVTQTPRYLIKTRGQQVTLSCSPISGHRSVSWYQQTPGQGLQFLFEYFSETQRNKGNFPGRFSGRQFSNSRSEMNVSTLELGDSALYLCASSLGPSGGELFFGEGSRLTVL.

This clonotype came up a few times. This rearrangement joins TRBV20-1 to TRBJ2-5; D unclear. The last part of the DNA fits TRBJ2-4 better; the J call may be wrong. The CDR3 loop spans 15 amino acids. Germline V gives CDR1 DFQATT, CDR2 SNEGSKA (reference sequence). The CDR3 spells CSARDSQSRFNIQYF. The CDR3 nucleotides read TGCAGTGCTAGAGATTCACAAAGCAGGTTCAACATTCAGTACTTC.

This chain uses TRBV20-1 with TRBJ2-7; D may be TRBD2 (5 bases). CDR1 and CDR2 from the germline V gene are DFQATT and SNEGSKA (reference sequence). Trimming took 4 bases from V and 0 from J, leaving 16 bases between them. The CDR3 totals 15 residues. The CDR3 nucleotides read TGCAGTGCTATTCGGGATCCCGCCTCCTCCTACGAGCAGTACTTC. Protein: CSAIRDPASSYEQYF.

The CDR3 region has the DNA TGTGCCAGCAGTGCCCCAGGGAGGACCCAGTACTTC. Translated: CASSAPGRTQYF. The chain uses TRBV28 and TRBJ2-7; D may match TRBD1 or TRBD2 (5 bases each). The DNA matches TRBJ2-5 better at its end, which makes the J call doubtful. Germline V gives CDR1 MDHEN, CDR2 SYDVKM. The CDR3 spans 12 residues.

To note about this clonotype: This may stem from a read error, because a much larger clone lies one nucleotide away. The V gene is TRBV9, the J gene TRBJ2-1; unclear D gene. The germline V gene has CDR1 SGDLS and CDR2 YYNGEE. The germline V and J ends were trimmed by 0 bases and 3 bases, with 4 bases remaining between them. CDR3 size: 13 residues. The CDR3 loop reads CASSVEDYNEQFF. The CDR3 bases are TGTGCCAGCAGCGTAGAGGACTACAATGAGCAGTTCTTC. Looking up the rest from reference TRBV9 and TRBJ2-1 gives the full variable domain: DSGVTQTPKHLITATGQRVTLRCSPRSGDLSVYWYQQSLDQGLQFLIQYYNGEERAKGNILERFSAQQFPDLHSELNLSSLELGDSALYFCASSVEDYNEQFFGPGTRLTVL.

This chain links TRBV20-1 with TRBJ2-3, with a tentative D call TRBD2 (6 bases). The V gene's germline CDR1 is DFQATT and CDR2 SNEGSKA (reference sequence). This CDR3 region has 10 residues. Between the trimmed V and J ends, which lost 3 bases and 12 bases, there was a span of 10 bases. Here the CDR3 DNA reads TGCAGTGCTAGCGGGGGTTCTCAGTATTTT. It translates to CSASGGSQYF.

This clonotype was recorded only once. The genes are TRBV15 and TRBJ1-5; the match to TRBD1 covers 7 bases. The CDR3 sequence is 16 residues long. Germline V CDR1 and CDR2: LNHNV, YYDKDF (reference sequence). V gave up 0 bases and J gave up 4 bases; unmatched junction bases: 6. For the CDR3, the DNA is TGTGCCACCAGCAGAGAACCAGGGGGGATAAATCAGCCCCAGCATTTT. This sequence encodes CATSREPGGINQPQHF.

This clonotype was detected a few times. The chain recombines TRBV20-1 with TRBJ2-5; D may be TRBD1 or TRBD2 (6 bases each). Germline V CDR1 and CDR2: DFQATT, SNEGSKA (reference sequence). The CDR3 consists of 13 residues. Trimming removed 5 bases at V and 3 bases at J, with 13 bases between. The DNA for the CDR3 is TGCAGTGCTGCCGGGGGCAGAGAAGAGACCCAGTACTTC. Residues: CSAAGGREETQYF.

The V gene is TRBV15, the J gene TRBJ2-1; D unclear. CDR1 and CDR2 (germline): LNHNV, YYDKDF (reference sequence). V lost 0 bases, J lost 9 bases, and 6 bases lay in between. The CDR3 spans 12 residues. The CDR3 sequence: CATSRDTTEQFF. The CDR3 region has the DNA TGTGCCACCAGCAGAGATACCACTGAGCAGTTCTTC.

V is TRBV3-1 and J is TRBJ1-6; D not certain. CDR1 LGHDT and CDR2 YNNKEL come from the germline V gene (reference sequence). V shed 8 bases and J shed 10 bases, with 18 bases lying between them. The CDR3 loop spans 14 amino acids. CDR3 sequence reads: CASHSRGAQSPLHF. CDR3 nucleotides: TGTGCCAGCCACTCGCGGGGAGCCCAATCACCCCTCCACTTT. Full variable domain (rest looked up from reference TRBV3-1 and TRBJ1-6): DTAVSQTPKYLVTQMGNDKSIKCEQNLGHDTMYWYKQDSKKFLKIMFSYNNKELIINETVPNRFSPKSPDKAHLNLHINSLELGDSAVYFCASHSRGAQSPLHFGNGTRLTVT.